The 16 T cell receptor beta chains below were found in one sample sequenced in a study of blood T cells in healthy people across ages. For the second PCR, which ran for about 6 to 11 cycles, a sample-barcoded 5' primer and a J-beta primer mix were used. TCRdb analysed the 5' RACE reads with MiXCR anew, one entry per CDR3 protein. The sample contains over 1,500,000 distinct CDR3 sequences, more than 35% of which appear only once. The sample was blood. All receptors derive from a human donor in good health.

CDR3 DNA sequence: TGTGCCAGCAGTTACTCCGTTAAGAAGCCGGGCTATGGCTACACCTTC. It encodes CASSYSVKKPGYGYTF. J is TRBJ1-2 and V is TRBV6-2 or TRBV6-3; D remains ambiguous. V lost 0 bases to trimming and J lost 4 bases, with 15 bases between them. This CDR3 spans 16 amino acids. Per germline, CDR1 MNHEY and CDR2 SVGEGT.

This clonotype was counted between two and nine times. The chain combines TRBV19 with TRBJ1-2, with unresolved D. The CDR3 sequence is 14 residues long. Trimming stripped 8 bases from V and 1 base from J, with 14 bases between. Germline V lookup: CDR1 LNHDA, CDR2 SQIVND (reference sequence). The CDR3 region is CASSRTDINYGYTF. In nucleotides, the CDR3 is TGTGCCAGTTCTCGGACGGATATTAACTATGGCTACACCTTC.

This clonotype was seen a few times. The genes are TRBV27 and TRBJ2-1; tentative D call: TRBD1 (6 bases). V gave up 5 bases and J gave up 1 base, with 18 bases separating them. The CDR3 is made up of 17 amino acids. The germline V gene encodes CDR1 MNHEY and CDR2 SMNVEV (reference sequence). The DNA of the CDR3 is TGTGCCAGCAGTCCCTCGATTGGCAGGGGATCCTACAATGAGCAGTTCTTC. This translates into CASSPSIGRGSYNEQFF.

The sample holds many counts of this clonotype. This chain links TRBV7-2 with TRBJ2-7; D is possibly TRBD1 (5 bases). Germline loops: CDR1 SGHTA, CDR2 FQGNSA. V lost 5 bases and J lost 1, with 9 bases in between. The length of the CDR3 is 13 residues. The CDR3 coding sequence is TGTGCCAGCAGCCTTCGACAGTCCTACGAGCAGTACTTC. It is translated as CASSLRQSYEQYF.

There are a few counts of this clonotype. V and J are TRBV3-1 and TRBJ2-3; 9 bases are shared with TRBD2. The CDR3 runs 16 residues. V shed 4 bases, J shed 3 bases, and the junction held 8 bases outside the gene matches. In germline, CDR1 is LGHDT, CDR2 YNNKEL (reference sequence). The CDR3 DNA reads TGTGCCAGCAGCCCCGGTGGGACTAGCTCTACAGATACGCAGTATTTT. Amino acids: CASSPGGTSSTDTQYF.

This clonotype was counted between two and nine times. The genes are TRBV5-1 and TRBJ2-5; possibly TRBD1 or TRBD2 for D (5 bases each). The J call may be incorrect, as the DNA end agrees better with TRBJ2-7. CDR3 size: 15 residues. Per the germline V gene, CDR1 is SGHRS and CDR2 is YFSETQ. CDR3 nucleotides: TGCGCCAGCAGCTTCGCGGGCAGGGTCGGGGACGAGCAGTACTTC. This encodes CASSFAGRVGDEQYF.

The sample holds a few counts of this clonotype. The gene calls are TRBV25-1 and TRBJ1-2, with D hard to call. V dropped 5 bases and J dropped 8 bases, with 12 bases sitting between them. The germline V gene encodes CDR1 MGHDK and CDR2 SYGVNS. The CDR3 sequence is 12 residues long. CDR3 nucleotide sequence: TGTGCCAGCAGTACCTACCTTGGGGGCTACACCTTC. This encodes CASSTYLGGYTF.

The V gene is TRBV7-2, the J gene TRBJ1-2; D gene uncertain. CDR3 length: 13 amino acids. Germline CDR1 reads SGHTA; CDR2 reads FQGNSA. V was clipped by 3 bases and J by 3 bases, with 8 bases between them. CDR3 protein: CASSLLRDYGYTF. Written as DNA, the CDR3 is TGTGCCAGCAGCTTGCTTAGGGACTATGGCTACACCTTC.

This clonotype was seen a few times. V is TRBV20-1 and J is TRBJ2-7; D tentatively reads TRBD1 or TRBD2 (5 bases each). The germline gives CDR1 DFQATT, CDR2 SNEGSKA (reference sequence). This CDR3 has 18 residues. Trimming stripped 0 bases from V and 0 bases from J, with 21 bases between. The CDR3 DNA reads as TGCAGTGCTAGAGACGAGGGGCGCCGCCATATAAGCTCCTACGAGCAGTACTTC. Amino acid sequence: CSARDEGRRHISSYEQYF.

The chain employs TRBV7-8 and TRBJ2-1; perhaps TRBD2 as D (5 bases). The length of the CDR3 is 14 residues. Trimming pared 4 bases from V and 8 bases from J, leaving 15 bases between. CDR1 and CDR2 from the germline V gene are SGHVS and FQNEAQ. The CDR3 DNA reads TGTGCCAGCAGCTATTACCGGGGAGATCATGAGCAGTTCTTC. Translated, it gives CASSYYRGDHEQFF. The full variable domain, its missing parts supplied by reference TRBV7-8 and TRBJ2-1, is GAGVSQSPRYKVAKRGQDVALRCDPISGHVSLFWYQQALGQGPEFLTYFQNEAQLDKSGLPSDRFFAERPEGSVSTLKIQRTQQEDSAVYLCASSYYRGDHEQFFGPGTRLTVL.

This clonotype was seen a handful of times. This may be a read error, as it is one base from a much larger clone. V and J are TRBV10-3 and TRBJ2-1; 8 nucleotides line up with TRBD2. Germline-derived CDR1 and CDR2 are ENHRY and SYGVKD. The CDR3 is made up of 14 amino acids. The CDR3: CAVSEGTRGREQFF. CDR3 coding DNA: TGTGCCGTCAGTGAGGGGACTAGGGGTAGGGAGCAGTTCTTC.

This chain links TRBV29-1 with TRBJ2-2; TRBD2 aligns across 9 bases. The V segment lost 6 bases and the J segment 4 bases; nucleotides outside the gene matches: 12. The length of the CDR3 is 16 residues. CDR1 and CDR2 (germline): SQVTM, ANQGSEA. CDR3: CSVTLPGTSTTGELFF. CDR3 DNA sequence: TGCAGCGTGACATTACCCGGGACTAGCACCACCGGGGAGCTGTTTTTT.

This chain joins TRBV7-9 and TRBJ2-1; D is ambiguous. Trimming pared 7 bases from V and 6 bases from J, leaving 19 bases between. Germline V gives CDR1 SEHNR, CDR2 FQNEAQ (reference sequence). The CDR3 length is 15 residues. DNA for the CDR3: TGTGCCAGCAAACAACCACTGGGTCGGTCCAATGAGCAGTTCTTC. This gives the protein CASKQPLGRSNEQFF.

This CDR3 reads CASSGAYTDTQYF. Written as DNA, the CDR3 is TGTGCCAGCTCGGGGGCGTACACAGATACGCAGTATTTT. The chain uses TRBV28 and TRBJ2-3; D could derive from TRBD1 or TRBD2 (6 bases each). Germline V gives CDR1 MDHEN, CDR2 SYDVKM. The V end was cut by 8 bases, the J end by 2 bases, with 11 bases between. CDR3 length: 13 residues.

This clonotype was seen just once. V usage is TRBV6-5 and J usage is TRBJ1-5; the match to TRBD1 covers 7 bases. The CDR3 loop spans 14 amino acids. The germline gives CDR1 MNHEY, CDR2 SVGAGI. Trimming took 2 bases from V and 7 from J; bases not matched to a gene: 5. The CDR3 bases are TGTGCCAGCAGTTACGACAGGGATTTGCAGCCCCAGCATTTT. Protein product: CASSYDRDLQPQHF.

This clonotype was counted a few times. Mismatch with germline at one junction end may stem from a read error. CDR3: CSVRGDRASSYNEQFF. As DNA, the CDR3 is TGCAGTGTTAGAGGCGACAGAGCTAGCTCCTACAATGAGCAGTTCTTC. The rearrangement joins TRBV20-1 to TRBJ2-1; D perhaps matches TRBD1 (5 bases). The germline gives CDR1 DFQATT, CDR2 SNEGSKA (reference sequence). This CDR3 spans 16 amino acids.